These 4 T cell receptor beta chains originate from one sample sequenced in a study of a mutant IDH1 vaccine in newly diagnosed glioma. Their antigens are not known. The time point was: week 5, during vaccination. All doses held 300 ug of mutant IDH1 20-mer peptide, with topical imiquimod. Clones were sequenced by immunoSEQ multiplex PCR, and TCRdb holds only the in-frame ones, with some missing. The sample includes some 48,000 clones, about 77% of them seen just once. Sequenced material: PBMCs, taken from a glioma patient whose treatment included an IDH1 peptide vaccine. These receptor sequences come from a woman in her 40s with glioma.

The V gene is TRBV5-4, the J gene TRBJ1-3; maybe TRBD1 (6 bases). Per the germline V gene, CDR1 is SGHNT and CDR2 is YYREEE (reference sequence). There are 13 residues in the CDR3. Trimming left V 6 bases short and J 5 bases short, with 12 bases between. DNA of the CDR3: TGTGCCAGCATCACAGGGAATCGAAACACCATATATTTT. Translation: CASITGNRNTIYF. Full variable domain (outside the CDR3, taken from reference TRBV5-4 and TRBJ1-3): ETGVTQSPTHLIKTRGQQVTLRCSSQSGHNTVSWYQQALGQGPQFIFQYYREEENGRGNFPPRFSGLQFPNYSSELNVNALELDDSALYLCASITGNRNTIYFGEGSWLTVV.

This clone was recorded a few times. This chain joins TRBV5-4 and TRBJ1-1; possible D gene TRBD1, 6 bases. Trimming took 4 bases from V and 7 from J, leaving 17 bases between them. The germline V gene has CDR1 SGHNT and CDR2 YYREEE (reference sequence). CDR3 length equals 14 residues. The CDR3 DNA sequence: TGTGCCAGCAGCCGTTTGGGGGCCGCTAATGAAGCTTTCTTT. Translation: CASSRLGAANEAFF.

The V call is TRBV20-1, the J call TRBJ1-1; D gene uncertain. The ends were cut back, 3 bases at V and 7 bases at J, with 9 bases in the middle. The CDR3 is made up of 11 amino acids. CDR1 is DFQATT, CDR2 SNEGSKA, per germline (reference sequence). CDR3 residues: CSAREGIEAFF. Here the CDR3 DNA reads TGCAGTGCTAGGGAAGGGATTGAAGCTTTCTTT.

V and J are TRBV7-9 and TRBJ2-5; the D is unclear. The CDR3 length is 11 residues. CDR1 and CDR2 from the germline V gene are SEHNR and FQNEAQ (reference sequence). Between the trimmed V and J ends, which lost 4 bases and 2 bases, there was a span of 2 bases. CDR3 sequence reads: CASSSQETQYF. The CDR3 DNA sequence: TGTGCCAGCAGCTCACAAGAGACCCAGTACTTC.